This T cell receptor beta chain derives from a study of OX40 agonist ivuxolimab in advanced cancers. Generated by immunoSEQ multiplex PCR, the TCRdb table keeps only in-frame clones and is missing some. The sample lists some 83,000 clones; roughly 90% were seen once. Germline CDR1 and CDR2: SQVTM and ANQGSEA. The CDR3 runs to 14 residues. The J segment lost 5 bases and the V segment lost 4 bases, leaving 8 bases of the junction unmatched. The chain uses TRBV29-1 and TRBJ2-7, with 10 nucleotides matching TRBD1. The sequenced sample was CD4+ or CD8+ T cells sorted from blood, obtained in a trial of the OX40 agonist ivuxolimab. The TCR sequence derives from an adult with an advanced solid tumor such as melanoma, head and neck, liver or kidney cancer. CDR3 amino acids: CSVGERTGGHEQYF. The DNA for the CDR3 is TGCAGCGTTGGGGAGCGGACAGGGGGGCACGAGCAGTACTTC.